The 14 T cell receptor beta chains reported below all come from one sample, sequenced in a study of CD8 T cells in ankylosing spondylitis (dated by TCRdb to 2016 to 2017). Libraries were constructed by 5' RACE. The reads were generated on an Illumina HiSeq 2500. The raw public reads went through TCRdb reprocessing: fastp at Q25, MiXCR clone calling, in-frame beta chains kept. Each CDR3 protein appears once, grouped with its most common genes and DNA. The sample contains 200,000 or so distinct CDR3 sequences, over 15% of them found a single time. 3.5% to 5% of the sample is taken by the ten largest. Sequencing input: blood, either unsorted or a sorted T cell fraction (not recorded which). These receptor sequences come from a male donor aged 5 to 30 with ankylosing spondylitis or in good health (not recorded which). Donor details come from another sample of the same person, matched by shared clones.

V gene TRBV7-8 combines with J gene TRBJ2-2; 8 bases match TRBD1. The germline CDR1 and CDR2 sequences are SGHVS and FQNEAQ. With V trimmed by 5 bases and J by 3 bases, 5 bases remained unmatched. The CDR3 has 15 residues. The CDR3 sequence: CASSHDRGYTGELFF. The CDR3 coding sequence is TGTGCCAGCAGCCATGACAGGGGCTACACCGGGGAGCTGTTTTTT.

In its sample, this clonotype was seen many times. This chain uses TRBV29-1 with TRBJ2-1, with 10 nucleotides matching TRBD2. The CDR3 spans 16 residues. CDR1 is SQVTM, CDR2 ANQGSEA, per germline. Trimming at V came to 1 base and at J to 5 bases, leaving 8 bases not matched to a gene. The CDR3 coding sequence is TGCAGCGTTGAAGGTCCAGCGGGAGGGCCCGACAATGAGCAGTTCTTC. The encoded protein is CSVEGPAGGPDNEQFF.

V usage is TRBV14 and J usage is TRBJ2-7, with a weak D call TRBD1 (6 bases). V lost 0 bases, J lost 2 bases, and 11 bases lay in between. CDR1 and CDR2 (germline): SGHDN, FVKESK. The CDR3 contains 15 residues. The CDR3 spells CASSQDKGGPYEQYF. Here the CDR3 DNA reads TGTGCCAGCAGCCAAGATAAAGGGGGACCCTACGAGCAGTACTTC.

There are many counts of this clonotype. The chain combines TRBV29-1 with TRBJ1-1, with a weak D call TRBD1 (5 bases). CDR3 length equals 13 residues. The V end was cut by 5 bases, the J end by 0 bases, with 10 bases between. Germline assignment: CDR1 SQVTM and CDR2 ANQGSEA. As DNA, the CDR3 is TGCAGCGTTAGGAGACAGATGAACACTGAAGCTTTCTTT. It is translated as CSVRRQMNTEAFF.

This clonotype showed up many times. The rearrangement joins TRBV12-3 or TRBV12-4 to TRBJ2-7; 12 bases align to TRBD1. J was trimmed by 6 bases and V by 6 bases; bases with no gene match: 15. The CDR3 consists of 17 residues. CDR3 bases: TGTGCCAGCAGGCCCTCCGGGACAGGGGGCATTCGGGCCGAGCAGTACTTC. This encodes CASRPSGTGGIRAEQYF.

The rearrangement uses TRBV29-1 and TRBJ2-2; 8 bases align to TRBD1. Germline trimming cut 6 bases from V and 1 base from J; bases unmatched to any gene: 1. Germline CDR1 and CDR2: SQVTM and ANQGSEA. This CDR3 spans 13 amino acids. CDR3 sequence (DNA): TGCAGCGTGGGGACAGGGAACACCGGGGAGCTGTTTTTT. It is translated as CSVGTGNTGELFF.

This chain connects TRBV7-2 to TRBJ2-7, with D perhaps TRBD1 (6 bases). From germline, CDR1 is SGHTA and CDR2 FQGNSA. The CDR3 sequence is 16 residues long. Trimming removed 5 bases from V and 2 bases from J, with 19 bases in between. CDR3 sequence reads: CASSINRDRITYEQYF. CDR3 in DNA: TGTGCCAGCAGCATCAACAGGGACCGAATTACCTACGAGCAGTACTTC.

This clonotype was seen many times. The chain recombines TRBV7-9 with TRBJ2-3; D not resolved. Germline V CDR1 and CDR2: SEHNR, FQNEAQ (reference sequence). The CDR3 runs 13 residues. Trimming took off 4 bases at V and 5 bases at J, with 10 bases between the two ends. The CDR3 DNA reads TGTGCCAGCAGCTCCCCCGTAGGAGATACGCAGTATTTT. This codes for CASSSPVGDTQYF.

This clonotype was observed many times. The V gene is TRBV14, the J gene TRBJ2-1; D not resolved. Looked up from germline, CDR1 is SGHDN and CDR2 is FVKESK. V lost 6 bases and J 0 bases, leaving 9 bases between the germline ends. CDR3 length equals 14 residues. CDR3 region: CASSVESSYNEQFF. CDR3 sequence (DNA): TGTGCCAGCAGTGTAGAGAGCTCCTACAATGAGCAGTTCTTC. The complete variable domain, with remaining parts taken from reference TRBV14 and TRBJ2-1, reads EAGVTQFPSHSVIEKGQTVTLRCDPISGHDNLYWYRRVMGKEIKFLLHFVKESKQDESGMPNNRFLAERTGGTYSTLKVQPAELEDSGVYFCASSVESSYNEQFFGPGTRLTVL.

The chain employs TRBV6-5 and TRBJ2-7; the D gene could be TRBD1 or TRBD2 (6 bases each). V lost 2 bases, J lost 6 bases, and 11 bases lay in between. From germline, CDR1 is MNHEY and CDR2 SVGAGI. The CDR3 has 13 residues. CDR3 DNA sequence: TGTGCCAGCAGTTACCCACAGGGAGGCGAGCAGTACTTC. Translating it yields CASSYPQGGEQYF.

This clonotype turned up a few times. The genes are TRBV19 and TRBJ2-3; D is uncertain. Trimming removed 1 base from V and 2 bases from J, with 7 bases in between. The CDR3 is 14 amino acids. Germline-derived CDR1 and CDR2 are LNHDA and SQIVND (reference sequence). Here the CDR3 reads CASSIADLTDTQYF. The CDR3 DNA follows: TGTGCCAGTAGTATAGCAGACCTCACAGATACGCAGTATTTT.

This clonotype was seen ten or more times. This chain joins TRBV10-2 and TRBJ2-5; 7 positions match TRBD2. The germline gives CDR1 WSHSY, CDR2 SAAADI. This CDR3 comprises 14 residues. J gave up 7 bases and V 4 bases, and 9 bases lay outside the gene matches. CDR3 in DNA: TGCGCCAGCAGTGGGGGAGGGAGCGTTGCGACCCAGTACTTC. Its translation is CASSGGGSVATQYF.

This clonotype was observed at least ten times. The chain couples TRBV7-2 to TRBJ2-4; 9 nucleotides align to TRBD1. Germline values: CDR1 SGHTA, CDR2 FQGNSA. This CDR3 has 17 residues. The J segment lost 0 bases and the V segment lost 2 bases, leaving 5 bases of the junction unmatched. CDR3 in DNA: TGTGCCAGCAGCTTATGGGGACAGGGCGTAGCCAAAAACATTCAGTACTTC. Translation gives CASSLWGQGVAKNIQYF.

At least ten counts were recorded for this clonotype. This chain links TRBV29-1 with TRBJ2-4; D is unresolved. This CDR3 contains 11 residues. Trimming cost V 4 bases and J 6 bases, with 7 bases left between them. CDR1 is SQVTM and CDR2 is ANQGSEA in the germline V gene. This CDR3 reads CSVGSTNIQYF. In DNA, the CDR3 is TGCAGCGTTGGGTCCACAAACATTCAGTACTTC.